This passage covers 8 T cell receptor beta chains from one sample sequenced in a study of T cells in Graves' hyperthyroidism and ophthalmopathy. Authors of the study amplified TCR beta CDR3 regions from RNA transcripts. In the first-round RT-PCR of the TCR CDR3, the HTBI primer set was used. TCRdb called the multiplex PCR reads again in MiXCR, with one record for every CDR3 protein. The table shows 500,000 to 550,000 distinct CDR3 sequences, with about 20% occurring only once. Sequenced input: blood. The receptor set was obtained from a man between 18 and 35 years old with Graves' hyperthyroidism.

This clonotype was seen repeatedly, ten times or more. The chain couples TRBV9 to TRBJ1-1; the D is unclear. CDR3 length equals 14 residues. Germline V gene sequence: CDR1 SGDLS, CDR2 YYNGEE. V lost 0 bases to trimming and J lost 3 bases, with 9 bases between them. The CDR3 coding sequence is TGTGCCAGCAGCGTAGGCGGGAGGGACACTGAAGCTTTCTTT. Its translation is CASSVGGRDTEAFF.

The V gene is TRBV12-3 or TRBV12-4, the J gene TRBJ1-6; 8 positions match TRBD1. V lost 8 bases and J lost 8; bases outside the gene matches: 5. This CDR3 has 13 residues. The CDR3 sequence: CASGGQVDSPLHF. CDR3 nucleotides: TGTGCCAGCGGGGGACAGGTCGATTCACCCCTCCACTTT.

This clonotype appeared a few times. This could be a read error, since a much larger clone is one nucleotide away. The rearrangement joins TRBV27 to TRBJ2-7; 9 nucleotides line up with TRBD1. This CDR3 is built from 13 residues. Germline assignment: CDR1 MNHEY and CDR2 SMNVEV (reference sequence). V shed 6 bases, J shed 6 bases, and the junction held 6 bases outside the gene matches. This CDR3 is CASRPGTGSEQYF. CDR3 bases: TGTGCCAGCAGGCCCGGGACAGGGAGCGAGCAGTACTTC.

J is TRBJ2-7 and V is TRBV7-9; TRBD1 agrees at 7 bases. The J segment lost 2 bases and the V segment lost 6 bases, leaving 7 bases of the junction unmatched. The germline CDR1 and CDR2 sequences are SEHNR and FQNEAQ (reference sequence). This CDR3 contains 14 residues. The CDR3 here is CASRQTGDTYEQYF. CDR3 bases: TGTGCCAGCAGGCAAACAGGGGATACCTACGAGCAGTACTTC.

V usage is TRBV19 and J usage is TRBJ1-5; 7 bases map to TRBD1. The CDR3 has 16 residues. From germline, CDR1 is LNHDA and CDR2 SQIVND (reference sequence). The ends lost 3 bases at V and 6 bases at J; junction bases unmatched: 11. The CDR3 here is CASSILGTAGSQPQHF. Written as DNA, the CDR3 is TGTGCCAGTAGTATTTTGGGGACAGCGGGGAGTCAGCCCCAGCATTTT.

The rearrangement joins TRBV4-1 to TRBJ2-5; weak D call: TRBD2 (7 bases). This CDR3 has 13 residues. V lost 6 bases and J 2 bases, leaving 10 bases between the germline ends. The germline V gene has CDR1 MGHRA and CDR2 YSYEKL. Here the CDR3 reads CASRGGAQETQYF. In nucleotides, the CDR3 is TGCGCCAGCAGAGGGGGGGCTCAAGAGACCCAGTACTTC.

This clonotype was observed a handful of times. This chain uses TRBV12-3 or TRBV12-4 with TRBJ2-5, with TRBD2 matching 11 bases. The CDR3 is 15 amino acids. Losses at the gene ends were 8 bases for V and 5 bases for J; bases not matched to a gene: 10. Here the CDR3 reads CASSLTSGRSETQYF. In DNA form, the CDR3 reads TGTGCCAGCTCACTTACTAGCGGGAGAAGTGAGACCCAGTACTTC.

The V gene is TRBV12-3 or TRBV12-4, the J gene TRBJ2-2; 7 nucleotides align to TRBD2. The CDR3 runs to 19 residues. V lost 4 bases and J lost 2; bases outside the gene matches: 16. The CDR3 loop is CASSSPETSRLRNTGELFF. CDR3 sequence (DNA): TGTGCCAGCAGTTCCCCCGAGACTAGCCGTCTAAGAAACACCGGGGAGCTGTTTTTT.